This TCR beta chain was captured by sequencing in a study of T cells after posttransplantation cyclophosphamide. Findings of the study overall: Later blood repertoires were often dominated by clones from the donor CD8+ memory compartment.

The V gene's germline CDR1 is SGDLS and CDR2 YYNGEE. This CDR3 has 13 amino acids. Trimming pared 3 bases from V and 6 bases from J, leaving 9 bases between. Profiled with immunoSEQ multiplex PCR; TCRdb holds only in-frame clones, not every one. The table lists approximately 40,000 clones, with no singletons. This clone was detected ten times or more. Its antigen is undetermined. Other nucleotide sequences from this sample produce the same CDR3. The chain is built from TRBV9 and TRBJ2-2; D remains unclear. The receptor's source is a man aged 40-49 years in good health, CMV-negative, and a related stem cell transplant donor. Material for sequencing was PBMCs. This CDR3 is CASSASSAGELFF. CDR3 DNA sequence: TGTGCCAGCAGCGCTTCCAGCGCCGGGGAGCTGTTTTTT.